The 14 T cell receptor beta chains presented below share a single source sample, sequenced in a study of T cell responses to AZD1222 COVID-19 vaccine (dated by TCRdb to about 2021). What the time point label conveys for this sample: baseline before first vaccination. Library creation used the immunoSEQ multiplex PCR assay. The clones in this table, taken by TCRdb from immuneACCESS, are in-frame only. Not every clone is retained; where verified, under half of the shortfall comes from an unresolved V gene, and the cause of the rest is unknown. The sample records under 200,000 clones, 94% of which are singletons. The ten largest clones represent approximately 0.58% of the sample. Sequencing used peripheral blood, obtained on day 0 of AZD1222 vaccination. The receptors stem from an adult in good health.

The chain is built from TRBV2 and TRBJ1-6, with 11 positions matching TRBD1. The V gene end was trimmed by 6 bases and the J gene end by 9 bases; junction bases not matched to a gene: 4. The CDR3 runs to 14 residues. Germline V CDR1 and CDR2: SNHLY, FYNNEI. CDR3 sequence reads: CASSGQGAGSPLHF. CDR3 sequence (DNA): TGTGCCAGCAGCGGACAGGGGGCAGGTTCACCCCTCCACTTT.

This sequence joins TRBV16 and TRBJ1-2; a possible D gene is TRBD1 (6 bases). CDR1 and CDR2 (germline): KGHSY, FQNENV. V lost 1 base and J 1 base, leaving 13 bases between the germline ends. This CDR3 is built from 16 residues. CDR3 residues: CASSQWGGPLNYGYTF. In DNA, the CDR3 is TGTGCCAGCAGCCAATGGGGGGGGCCTCTTAACTATGGCTACACCTTC.

This chain links TRBV10-2 with TRBJ2-1; D may match TRBD1 or TRBD2 (5 bases each). Germline assignment: CDR1 WSHSY and CDR2 SAAADI. V lost 0 bases to trimming and J lost 7 bases, with 16 bases between them. The CDR3 runs to 16 residues. CDR3 sequence reads: CASSESRPGPINEQFF. Here the CDR3 DNA reads TGCGCCAGCAGTGAGTCGCGACCGGGACCCATTAATGAGCAGTTCTTC.

The chain uses TRBV28 and TRBJ1-2; D is ambiguous. Germline V gives CDR1 MDHEN, CDR2 SYDVKM. CDR3 length: 11 amino acids. The V end lost 5 bases, the J end lost 3 bases, and 4 bases lay between the germline ends. The CDR3 DNA sequence: TGTGCCAGCAGTCGAGACTATGGCTACACCTTC. Translation: CASSRDYGYTF.

The rearrangement joins TRBV4-1 to TRBJ1-4; perhaps TRBD1 as D (5 bases). CDR3 length: 14 amino acids. Trimming shortened V by 1 base and J by 3 bases, and 6 bases separated the two germline ends. CDR1 and CDR2 (germline): MGHRA, YSYEKL. The CDR3 bases are TGCGCCAGCAGCCAAGCAGGGCCTAATGAAAAACTGTTTTTT. It yields the protein CASSQAGPNEKLFF.

This clone was seen once. CDR3 nucleotide sequence: TGTGCCACCAGCCCCCGTAACTCCCGACTGGATTCACCCCTCCACTTT. Translating it yields CATSPRNSRLDSPLHF. V gene TRBV15 combines with J gene TRBJ1-6; D is undetermined. Germline CDR1 and CDR2: LNHNV and YYDKDF (reference sequence). Trimming left V 5 bases short and J 8 bases short, with 19 bases between. The length of the CDR3 is 16 residues.

The V call is TRBV6-1, the J call TRBJ2-7, with no clear D. Germline V gene lookup returns CDR1 MNHNS and CDR2 SASEGT. The CDR3 has 12 residues. V lost 2 bases and J lost 9, with 11 bases in between. The CDR3 DNA reads as TGTGCCAGCAGTGAACGGGTCCTCAGGCAGTACTTC. Translation: CASSERVLRQYF.

This chain uses TRBV19 with TRBJ2-7, with TRBD2 matching 10 bases. Germline V CDR1 and CDR2: LNHDA, SQIVND (reference sequence). The CDR3 sequence is 15 residues long. The junction had 6 bases not matched to a gene; V was cut back by 5 bases and J by 2 bases. In DNA form, the CDR3 reads TGTGCCAGTAGTTACGGACTAGCGGAACCCTACGAGCAGTACTTC. This gives the protein CASSYGLAEPYEQYF.

The rearrangement uses TRBV3-1 (or the pseudogene TRBV3-2) and TRBJ1-1; D perhaps matches TRBD1 (5 bases). CDR1 is LGHDT, CDR2 YNNKEL, per germline (reference sequence). V was pared by 4 bases and J by 2 bases, with 8 bases between. The CDR3 covers 13 residues. The CDR3 DNA reads as TGTGCCAGCAGCCTGGGACTAAACACTGAAGCTTTCTTT. Residues: CASSLGLNTEAFF.

This sequence joins TRBV5-6 and TRBJ1-2; tentatively, D is TRBD1 (5 bases). The germline V gene has CDR1 SGHDT and CDR2 YYEEEE. V gave up 4 bases and J gave up 8 bases, with 12 bases separating them. The CDR3 is made up of 12 amino acids. CDR3 coding DNA: TGTGCCAGCAGCCTACAGGTGCTGGGCTACACCTTC. Its translation is CASSLQVLGYTF.

The rearrangement links TRBV27 to TRBJ1-4; no firm D call. The V gene's germline CDR1 is MNHEY and CDR2 SMNVEV (reference sequence). V dropped 8 bases and J dropped 8 bases, with 18 bases sitting between them. The CDR3 loop spans 14 amino acids. In DNA form, the CDR3 reads TGTGCCAGCCCTCTGGCTGCAGGATCCGAAAAACTGTTTTTT. This translates into CASPLAAGSEKLFF.

The rearrangement joins TRBV10-2 to TRBJ2-7, with a weak D call TRBD2 (6 bases). This CDR3 is built from 15 residues. V gave up 5 bases and J gave up 2 bases, with 16 bases separating them. From germline, CDR1 is WSHSY and CDR2 SAAADI. For the CDR3, the DNA is TGCGCCAGCAGTTTCGGCAGGCGGGGTACCTACGAGCAGTACTTC. It encodes CASSFGRRGTYEQYF.

V and J are TRBV5-1 and TRBJ2-5; the match to TRBD1 covers 11 bases. Germline CDR1 reads SGHRS; CDR2 reads YFSETQ. This CDR3 has 16 residues. Trimming removed 4 bases from V and 3 bases from J; junction bases left unmatched: 8. CDR3 DNA: TGCGCCAGCAGCCATGGGTGGACAGGGGGCGAAGAGACCCAGTACTTC. Translating gives CASSHGWTGGEETQYF.

The V gene is TRBV4-2, the J gene TRBJ2-7; weak D call: TRBD2 (5 bases). The ends were cut back, 0 bases at V and 4 bases at J, with 16 bases in the middle. The CDR3 consists of 16 residues. Germline CDR1 reads LGHNA; CDR2 reads YNFKEQ. CDR3 nucleotide sequence: TGTGCCAGCAGCCAAGATATGCTGGGAGCGTTTTACGAGCAGTACTTC. Its translation is CASSQDMLGAFYEQYF.